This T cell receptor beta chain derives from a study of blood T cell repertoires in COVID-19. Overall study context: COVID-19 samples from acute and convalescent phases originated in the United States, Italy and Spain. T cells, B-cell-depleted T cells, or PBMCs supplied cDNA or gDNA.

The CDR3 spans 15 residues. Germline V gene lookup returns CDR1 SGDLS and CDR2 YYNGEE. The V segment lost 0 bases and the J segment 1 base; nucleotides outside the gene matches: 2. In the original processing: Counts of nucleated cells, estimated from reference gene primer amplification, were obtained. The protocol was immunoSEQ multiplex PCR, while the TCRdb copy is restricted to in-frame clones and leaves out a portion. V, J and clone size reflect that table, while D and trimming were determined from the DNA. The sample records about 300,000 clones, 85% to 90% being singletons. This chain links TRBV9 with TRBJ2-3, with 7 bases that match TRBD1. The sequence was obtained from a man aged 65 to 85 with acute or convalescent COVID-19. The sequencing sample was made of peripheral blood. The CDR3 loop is CASSVGGQGTDTQYF. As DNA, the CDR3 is TGTGCCAGCAGCGTAGGAGGACAGGGCACAGATACGCAGTATTTT. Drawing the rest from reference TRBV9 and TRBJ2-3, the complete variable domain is DSGVTQTPKHLITATGQRVTLRCSPRSGDLSVYWYQQSLDQGLQFLIQYYNGEERAKGNILERFSAQQFPDLHSELNLSSLELGDSALYFCASSVGGQGTDTQYFGPGTRLTVL.